A single T cell receptor beta chain is shown here with its context. Profiled with immunoSEQ multiplex PCR; TCRdb holds only in-frame clones, not every one. The table has around 67,000 clones, about 90% seen once. The sample belongs to a study of T cell changes during pregnancy in multiple sclerosis. Germline CDR1 and CDR2: MDHEN and SYDVKM. Losses at the gene ends were 10 bases for V and 5 bases for J; bases not matched to a gene: 15. The CDR3 spans 15 residues. The source of this sequence is a female donor with multiple sclerosis, enrolled in a pregnancy study. The chain employs TRBV28 and TRBJ1-1, with TRBD1 identical over 8 bases. Sequences were derived from peripheral blood, sampled in the first trimester of pregnancy. CDR3 sequence reads: CAILREDRVSTEAFF. The CDR3 region has the DNA TGTGCCATTCTACGCGAGGACAGGGTTTCTACTGAAGCTTTCTTT.